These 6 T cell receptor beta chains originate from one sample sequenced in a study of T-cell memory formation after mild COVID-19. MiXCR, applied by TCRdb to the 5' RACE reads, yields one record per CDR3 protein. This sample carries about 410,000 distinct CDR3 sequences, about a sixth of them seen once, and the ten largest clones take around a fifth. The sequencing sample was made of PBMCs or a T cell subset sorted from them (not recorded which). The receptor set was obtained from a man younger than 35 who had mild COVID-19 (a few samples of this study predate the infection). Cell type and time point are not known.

Here the CDR3 reads CSASRQGFYSNQPQHF. For the CDR3, the DNA is TGCAGTGCTAGTCGACAGGGGTTCTATAGCAATCAGCCCCAGCATTTT. The rearrangement uses TRBV20-1 and TRBJ1-5; 8 positions match TRBD1. V dropped 3 bases and J dropped 0; count of bases not matched to a gene: 7. Germline CDR1 and CDR2: DFQATT and SNEGSKA (reference sequence). This CDR3 has 16 amino acids.

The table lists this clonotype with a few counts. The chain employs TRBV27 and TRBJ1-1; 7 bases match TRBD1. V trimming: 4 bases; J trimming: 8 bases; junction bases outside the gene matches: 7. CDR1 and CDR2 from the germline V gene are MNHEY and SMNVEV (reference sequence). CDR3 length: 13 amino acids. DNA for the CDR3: TGTGCCAGCAGTTCCGCAGACAGGGCCGAAGCTTTCTTT. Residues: CASSSADRAEAFF.

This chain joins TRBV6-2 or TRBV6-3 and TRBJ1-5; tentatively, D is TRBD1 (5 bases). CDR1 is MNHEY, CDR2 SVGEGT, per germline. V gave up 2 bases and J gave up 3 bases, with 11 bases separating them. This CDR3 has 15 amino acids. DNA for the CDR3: TGTGCCAGCAGTTACGCGGGCAGGGACAATCAGCCCCAGCATTTT. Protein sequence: CASSYAGRDNQPQHF.

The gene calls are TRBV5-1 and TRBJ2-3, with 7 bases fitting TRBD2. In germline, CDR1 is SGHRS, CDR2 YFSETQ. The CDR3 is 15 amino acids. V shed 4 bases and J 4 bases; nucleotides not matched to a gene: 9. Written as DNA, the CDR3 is TGCGCCAGCAGCCGAACTAGCGTGCTCGCAGATACGCAGTATTTT. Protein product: CASSRTSVLADTQYF.

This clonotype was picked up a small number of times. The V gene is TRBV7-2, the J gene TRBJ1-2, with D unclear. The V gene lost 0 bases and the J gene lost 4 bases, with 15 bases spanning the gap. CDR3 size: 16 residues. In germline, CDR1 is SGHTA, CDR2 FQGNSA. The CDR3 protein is CASSLAGRKGTYGYTF. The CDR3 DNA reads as TGTGCCAGCAGCTTAGCGGGGAGAAAGGGAACCTATGGCTACACCTTC.

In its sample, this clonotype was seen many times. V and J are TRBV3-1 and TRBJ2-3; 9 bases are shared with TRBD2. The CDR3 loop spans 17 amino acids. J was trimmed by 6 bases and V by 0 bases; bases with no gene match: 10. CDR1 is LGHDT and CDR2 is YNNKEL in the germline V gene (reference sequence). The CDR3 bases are TGTGCCAGCAGCCAAGACGCGCGGGGGGGGCCCTGGGATACGCAGTATTTT. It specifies CASSQDARGGPWDTQYF.